The entry below gives a single T cell receptor (beta chain) sequence along with its context. The record originates from a study of blood T cell repertoires in COVID-19. The CDR3 consists of 17 residues. Germline CDR1 SGHAT, CDR2 FQNNGV. V was shortened by 2 bases and J by 0 bases, with 17 bases between the two germline ends. In the source study's methods: Estimated nucleated cell counts came from reference gene primer amplification. Clones were sequenced by immunoSEQ multiplex PCR, and TCRdb holds only the in-frame ones, with some missing. V and J calls and clone size are as listed in that table; D and trimming were resolved from the DNA. The top ten clones hold roughly 0.99% of a sample with hundreds of thousands of clones, around 91% of them seen once. Recovered status in Cohort 3 required two negative PCRs, clearance, or symptom resolution.

Sequenced: PBMCs or T cells enriched from blood (not recorded which). The chain couples TRBV11-2 to TRBJ2-7; D perhaps matches TRBD1 (5 bases). The TCR originated in a man aged 18 to 35 who had recovered from COVID-19. The CDR3 sequence is CASSLTQAQALSYEQYF. For the CDR3, the DNA is TGTGCCAGCAGCTTAACTCAGGCACAGGCCCTCTCCTACGAGCAGTACTTC. Together with reference TRBV11-2 and TRBJ2-7, the CDR3 gives the full variable domain: EAGVAQSPRYKIIEKRQSVAFWCNPISGHATLYWYQQILGQGPKLLIQFQNNGVVDDSQLPKDRFSAERLKGVDSTLKIQPAKLEDSAVYLCASSLTQAQALSYEQYFGPGTRLTVT.